This TCR beta chain was captured by sequencing in a study of blood T cell repertoires in COVID-19. Across the whole study: Acute and convalescent COVID-19 samples came from the United States, Italy and Spain.

Original data processing: Estimated nucleated cell counts came from reference gene primer amplification. Clones were sequenced by immunoSEQ multiplex PCR, and TCRdb holds only the in-frame ones, with some missing. V, J and clone size are taken as reported in that table, and D and trimming were inferred from the DNA itself. The table includes over 450,000 clones, 80% to 90% detected once. The germline CDR1 and CDR2 sequences are SGHRS and YFSETQ. The length of the CDR3 is 15 residues. With 3 bases clipped from V and 3 bases from J, the junction kept 8 bases outside the gene matches. Seattle enrolled patients during active infection and tracked them longitudinally.

The chain couples TRBV5-1 to TRBJ2-7; 8 nucleotides align to TRBD2. The sample comprised peripheral blood. The clonotype originates from a man aged 18-30 years with COVID-19, enrolled during active disease. CDR3 residues: CASSSRSGEFYEQYF. The CDR3 nucleotides read TGCGCCAGCAGCTCGCGTAGCGGGGAGTTCTACGAGCAGTACTTC.